This T cell receptor beta chain was documented in a study of cytomegalovirus exposure and HLA in healthy donors. PCR primers comprised 60 Vbeta and 13 Jbeta primers. Some clones are missing from TCRdb's copy, which holds only in-frame ones; the method was immunoSEQ multiplex PCR. This sample has roughly 150,000 clones, with roughly 84% found just once. The germline V gene has CDR1 SGHVS and CDR2 FQNEAQ. Trimming removed 0 bases from V and 11 bases from J; junction bases left unmatched: 10. The CDR3 is 15 amino acids. The sequence was collected from a young woman in good health and CMV-seronegative. Sequenced input: PBMCs. This chain uses TRBV7-8 with TRBJ2-5; 9 bases match TRBD2. The CDR3 bases are TGTGCCAGCAGCTTAGCGCGGGGGGGCTACGGGGAGCAGTACTTC. This sequence encodes CASSLARGGYGEQYF.